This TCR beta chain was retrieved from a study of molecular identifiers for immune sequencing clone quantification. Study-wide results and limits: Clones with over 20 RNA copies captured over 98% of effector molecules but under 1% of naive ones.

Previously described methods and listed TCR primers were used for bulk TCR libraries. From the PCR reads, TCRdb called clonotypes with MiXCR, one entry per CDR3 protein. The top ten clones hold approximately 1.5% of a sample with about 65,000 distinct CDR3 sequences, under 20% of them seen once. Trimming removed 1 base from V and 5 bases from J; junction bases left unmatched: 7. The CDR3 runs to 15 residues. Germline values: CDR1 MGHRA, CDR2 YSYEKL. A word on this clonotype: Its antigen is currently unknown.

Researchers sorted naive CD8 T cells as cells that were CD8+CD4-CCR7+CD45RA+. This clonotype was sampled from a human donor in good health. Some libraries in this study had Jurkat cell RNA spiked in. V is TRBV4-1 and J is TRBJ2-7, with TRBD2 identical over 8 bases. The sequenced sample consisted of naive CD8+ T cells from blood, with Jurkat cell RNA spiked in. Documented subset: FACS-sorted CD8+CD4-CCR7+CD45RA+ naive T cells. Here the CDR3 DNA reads TGCGCCAGCAGCCAAGTAGAAGCGGGAGACGACGAGCAGTACTTC. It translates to CASSQVEAGDDEQYF.